This TCR beta chain appears in the sequencing data of a study of blood T cell repertoires in COVID-19. Background on the study: COVID-19 samples, acute and convalescent, were from the United States, Italy and Spain. PBMCs, B-cell-depleted T cells, or T cells provided the cDNA or gDNA that made up the material.

How the authors handled the data: Amplification of reference gene primers provided the estimated nucleated cell counts. Using immunoSEQ multiplex PCR, the repertoire was profiled, and TCRdb retains in-frame clones only, with some absent. The V and J calls and clone size come from that table; D and trimming were worked out from the DNA. The sample holds a few hundred thousand clones, approximately 91% seen once. V shed 5 bases and J shed 0 bases, with 16 bases lying between them. CDR3 length: 17 amino acids. CDR1 is MNHNY, CDR2 SVGAGI, per germline (reference sequence). The clonotype was recovered from a middle-aged woman who had recovered from COVID-19. The chain employs TRBV6-6 and TRBJ2-2, with D maybe TRBD2 (6 bases). The sequencing sample was made of peripheral blood. CDR3 nucleotide sequence: TGTGCCAGCAGTCGAGGCTTTAGCGGAGCGAACACCGGGGAGCTGTTTTTT. Amino acids: CASSRGFSGANTGELFF.